This TCR beta chain was recovered during a study of PD-1 blockade in classical Hodgkin lymphoma. Remarks on this clone: As yet, its antigen is unknown.

Study observations and caveats: Lower baseline TCR diversity was reported for newly diagnosed patients than for healthy donors.

Per germline, CDR1 MDHEN and CDR2 SYDVKM. The CDR3 length is 14 residues. V lost 8 bases and J 1 base, leaving 12 bases between the germline ends. The data were produced by immunoSEQ multiplex PCR, yet TCRdb's version contains in-frame clones alone and is incomplete. The sample lists 90,000 to 100,000 clones; roughly nine tenths were seen once. No patient escaped relapse after autologous stem cell transplantation, and brentuximab vedotin exposure varied. Complete response, partial response or progressive disease were the best responses. The receptor was isolated from a human donor with classical Hodgkin lymphoma. Specimen: peripheral blood mononuclear cells (PBMCs), collected before the second cycle of nivolumab. The rearrangement uses TRBV28 and TRBJ1-3, with D perhaps matching TRBD1 (6 bases). For the CDR3, the DNA is TGTGCCAGCCGGACAGTTTTTTCTGGAAACACCATATATTTT. Its protein product is CASRTVFSGNTIYF.